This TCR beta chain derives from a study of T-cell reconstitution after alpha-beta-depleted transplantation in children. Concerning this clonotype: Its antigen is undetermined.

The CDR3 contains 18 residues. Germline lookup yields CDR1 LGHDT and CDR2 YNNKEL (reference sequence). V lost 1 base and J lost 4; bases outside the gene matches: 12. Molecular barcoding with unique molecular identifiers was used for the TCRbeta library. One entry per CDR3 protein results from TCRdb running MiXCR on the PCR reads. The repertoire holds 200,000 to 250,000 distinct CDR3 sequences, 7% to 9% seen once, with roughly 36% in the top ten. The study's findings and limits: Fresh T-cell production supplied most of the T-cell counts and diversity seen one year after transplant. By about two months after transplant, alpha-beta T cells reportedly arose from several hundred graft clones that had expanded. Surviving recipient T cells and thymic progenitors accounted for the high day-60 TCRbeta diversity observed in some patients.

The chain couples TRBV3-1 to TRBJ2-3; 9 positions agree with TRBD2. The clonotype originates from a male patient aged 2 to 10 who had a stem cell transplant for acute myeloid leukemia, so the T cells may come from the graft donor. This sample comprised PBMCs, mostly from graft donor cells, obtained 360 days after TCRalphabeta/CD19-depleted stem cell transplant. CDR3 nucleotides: TGTGCCAGCAGCCAAGTTCCGGTAGCGGGAGCAGGCCCAGATACGCAGTATTTT. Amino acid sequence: CASSQVPVAGAGPDTQYF.